Below are 32 T cell receptor beta chains sequenced from a single sample in a study of cytomegalovirus exposure and HLA in healthy donors. In the PCR, 60 Vbeta and 13 Jbeta primers were used. Using immunoSEQ multiplex PCR, the repertoire was profiled, and TCRdb retains in-frame clones only, with some absent. The sample records tens of thousands of clones, around three fifths being singletons. The specimen was PBMCs. The receptors come from a woman between 45 and 65 years old in good health and CMV-seropositive.

The rearrangement links TRBV10-2 to TRBJ2-1, with 7 bases fitting TRBD1. V trimming: 6 bases; J trimming: 4 bases; junction bases outside the gene matches: 12. CDR1 and CDR2 from the germline V gene are WSHSY and SAAADI. This CDR3 has 16 amino acids. In DNA form, the CDR3 reads TGCGCCAGCAGCTATATCCGGGACAGAGAGTACAATGAGCAGTTCTTC. Residues: CASSYIRDREYNEQFF.

V is TRBV28 and J is TRBJ1-1; D ambiguous. V gave up 5 bases and J gave up 6 bases, with 16 bases separating them. There are 14 residues in the CDR3. From germline, CDR1 is MDHEN and CDR2 SYDVKM. CDR3 bases: TGTGCCAGCAGTCGCCGGGGAGGGATCCCTGAAGCTTTCTTT. Protein: CASSRRGGIPEAFF.

This chain uses TRBV5-1 with TRBJ1-2; 7 bases agree with TRBD1. Trimming at V came to 4 bases and at J to 4 bases, leaving 4 bases not matched to a gene. The CDR3 sequence is 13 residues long. In germline, CDR1 is SGHRS, CDR2 YFSETQ. This CDR3 is CASSTTGSYGYTF. The CDR3 bases are TGCGCCAGCAGCACGACAGGGTCCTATGGCTACACCTTC.

This chain connects TRBV7-8 to TRBJ2-5; D perhaps matches TRBD1 (6 bases). CDR1 and CDR2 from the germline V gene are SGHVS and FQNEAQ. This CDR3 comprises 15 residues. Trimming cost V 3 bases and J 1 base, with 12 bases left between them. The CDR3 protein is CASSLMGAFQETQYF. CDR3 bases: TGTGCCAGCAGCTTGATGGGGGCCTTCCAAGAGACCCAGTACTTC.

The genes are TRBV7-9 and TRBJ1-2, with D possibly being TRBD1 (6 bases). Trimming left V 2 bases short and J 5 bases short, with 18 bases between. This CDR3 has 16 residues. Germline V gene data show CDR1 as SEHNR and CDR2 as FQNEAQ (reference sequence). DNA for the CDR3: TGTGCCAGCAGCTTAAACCTCCCCAGGGGAGGGTATGGCTACACCTTC. This encodes CASSLNLPRGGYGYTF.

The J gene is TRBJ1-2, the V gene TRBV28; 7 bases are a match to TRBD1. Per the germline V gene, CDR1 is MDHEN and CDR2 is SYDVKM. The CDR3 has 15 residues. After removal of 3 bases from V and 6 bases from J, the junction contained 10 bases not matched to a gene. The DNA of the CDR3 is TGTGCCAGCAGTTTCCCCTACAGGGGCTCCAATGGCTACACCTTC. Translated: CASSFPYRGSNGYTF.

This clone was found a few times. The gene calls are TRBV6-6 and TRBJ1-3; D unclear. This CDR3 region has 16 residues. Trimming cost V 3 bases and J 0 bases, with 12 bases left between them. CDR1 is MNHNY, CDR2 SVGAGI, per germline (reference sequence). This CDR3 reads CASSYGQPHSGNTIYF. The DNA of the CDR3 is TGTGCCAGCAGTTATGGGCAGCCGCACTCTGGAAACACCATATATTTT.

This clone was seen only a few times. The chain couples TRBV5-1 to TRBJ2-1; a weak D match, TRBD2 (7 bases). The CDR3 has 14 amino acids. Trimming stripped 2 bases from V and 6 bases from J, with 12 bases between. Germline V gene sequence: CDR1 SGHRS, CDR2 YFSETQ. In nucleotides, the CDR3 is TGCGCCAGCAGCTTCGATAGGGGGGGCAATGAGCAGTTCTTC. This codes for CASSFDRGGNEQFF.

V is TRBV6-5 and J is TRBJ1-2; D may be TRBD1 (6 bases). Germline lookup yields CDR1 MNHEY and CDR2 SVGAGI. V gave up 5 bases and J gave up 3 bases, with 16 bases separating them. This CDR3 has 15 amino acids. CDR3 sequence (DNA): TGTGCCAGCAGTCCCTCACAGGGCCTACACTATGGCTACACCTTC. As protein: CASSPSQGLHYGYTF.

The chain recombines TRBV14 with TRBJ2-2; a possible D gene is TRBD1 (6 bases). The ends were cut back, 0 bases at V and 0 bases at J, with 11 bases in the middle. The CDR3 is made up of 17 amino acids. Germline CDR1 reads SGHDN; CDR2 reads FVKESK. The CDR3 is CASSQDPRGANTGELFF. The CDR3 DNA is TGTGCCAGCAGCCAAGATCCCAGGGGCGCGAACACCGGGGAGCTGTTTTTT.

DNA for the CDR3: TGTGCCAGCAGTGAAATTTTAATCTCTGGGGCCAACGTCCTGACTTTC. Translating gives CASSEILISGANVLTF. The chain combines TRBV6-1 with TRBJ2-6; D gene unclear. This CDR3 contains 16 residues. With 2 bases removed from V and 0 bases from J, the gap between germline ends came to 8 bases. Looked up from germline, CDR1 is MNHNS and CDR2 is SASEGT.

The rearrangement uses TRBV29-1 and TRBJ2-7; the D is unclear. This CDR3 spans 13 amino acids. V gave up 2 bases and J gave up 0 bases, with 8 bases separating them. Germline V gene data show CDR1 as SQVTM and CDR2 as ANQGSEA. CDR3 DNA sequence: TGCAGCGTTGAATTGGGCCCCTCCTACGAGCAGTACTTC. Encoded protein: CSVELGPSYEQYF.

This sequence joins TRBV9 and TRBJ2-7; 7 bases fit TRBD1. The CDR3 has 13 amino acids. With V trimmed by 7 bases and J by 0 bases, 4 bases remained unmatched. Germline CDR1 is SGDLS and CDR2 is YYNGEE. The CDR3: CASAAGGSYEQYF. The CDR3 DNA sequence: TGTGCCAGCGCGGCAGGGGGCTCCTACGAGCAGTACTTC.

The V gene is TRBV6-6, the J gene TRBJ1-4; 10 nucleotides line up with TRBD1. There are 15 residues in the CDR3. Trimming at V came to 6 bases and at J to 5 bases, leaving 6 bases not matched to a gene. Germline assignment: CDR1 MNHNY and CDR2 SVGAGI (reference sequence). The CDR3 nucleotides read TGTGCCAGCAGCCTGGGGACAGGGGAGAATGAAAAACTGTTTTTT. Translating it yields CASSLGTGENEKLFF.

This clone occurred once. The genes are TRBV10-2 and TRBJ2-3; D is possibly TRBD1 (7 bases). This CDR3 is 16 amino acids long. Trimming cost V 4 bases and J 1 base, with 15 bases left between them. The V gene's germline CDR1 is WSHSY and CDR2 SAAADI. CDR3 protein: CASSVEGALGTDTQYF. CDR3 DNA: TGCGCCAGCAGTGTGGAGGGGGCGCTCGGCACAGATACGCAGTATTTT.

This clone was seen more than once but under ten times. Here the CDR3 reads CASSPNSPHQPQHF. Written as DNA, the CDR3 is TGTGCCAGCAGCCCCAACAGTCCCCATCAGCCCCAGCATTTT. The rearrangement joins TRBV6-1 to TRBJ1-5; D is unresolved. The CDR3 sequence is 14 residues long. Trimming left V 6 bases short and J 5 bases short, with 14 bases between. CDR1 is MNHNS, CDR2 SASEGT, per germline.

The J gene is TRBJ2-7, the V gene TRBV7-2; D possibly corresponds to TRBD1 (6 bases). Trimming stripped 8 bases from V and 0 bases from J, with 14 bases between. CDR1 and CDR2 (germline): SGHTA, FQGNSA. This CDR3 region has 14 residues. The CDR3 sequence: CASGPGDTSYEQYF. The DNA for the CDR3 is TGTGCCAGCGGACCAGGGGACACCTCCTACGAGCAGTACTTC.

This clone was recorded a few times. The chain joins TRBV7-9 to TRBJ1-1, with no clear D. Germline CDR1 and CDR2: SEHNR and FQNEAQ (reference sequence). The CDR3 runs 13 residues. V lost 10 bases and J 1 base, leaving 13 bases between the germline ends. The CDR3 is CATGQTSNTEAFF. In nucleotides, the CDR3 is TGTGCCACCGGCCAGACTTCGAACACTGAAGCTTTCTTT.

CDR3 region: CASSLAQGAGTDTQYF. CDR3 nucleotide sequence: TGTGCCAGCAGCTTGGCACAGGGGGCGGGCACAGATACGCAGTATTTT. The chain employs TRBV7-8 and TRBJ2-3; TRBD1 aligns across 9 bases. The CDR3 runs 16 residues. Germline V gene data show CDR1 as SGHVS and CDR2 as FQNEAQ. J lost 1 base, V lost 3 bases, and 5 bases had no gene match.

This clone was seen a single time. J is TRBJ1-5 and V is TRBV2; 8 bases map to TRBD1. CDR3 length: 13 amino acids. The V gene end was trimmed by 11 bases and the J gene end by 6 bases; junction bases not matched to a gene: 9. Per the germline V gene, CDR1 is SNHLY and CDR2 is FYNNEI. CDR3 residues: CACRGQGIQPQHF. CDR3 bases: TGTGCCTGCCGTGGACAGGGCATTCAGCCCCAGCATTTT.

The J gene is TRBJ2-1, the V gene TRBV12-5; 8 positions agree with TRBD1. J lost 3 bases, V lost 5 bases, and 6 bases had no gene match. The CDR3 has 15 amino acids. Germline V lookup: CDR1 LGHNT, CDR2 FRNRAP. CDR3 region: CASGDTGTGYNEQFF. CDR3 sequence (DNA): TGTGCTAGTGGTGATACCGGGACAGGCTACAATGAGCAGTTCTTC. Filled out from reference TRBV12-5 and TRBJ2-1, the complete variable domain reads DARVTQTPRHKVTEMGQEVTMRCQPILGHNTVFWYRQTMMQGLELLAYFRNRAPLDDSGMPKDRFSAEMPDATLATLKIQPSEPRDSAVYFCASGDTGTGYNEQFFGPGTRLTVL.

The CDR3 loop is CALETGGLSPLHF. The CDR3 nucleotides read TGTGCCCTCGAGACGGGGGGACTTTCACCCCTCCACTTT. The chain is built from TRBV30 and TRBJ1-6, with D maybe TRBD1 (5 bases). This CDR3 is built from 13 residues. CDR1 GTSNPN and CDR2 SVGIG come from the germline V gene (reference sequence). V was pared by 8 bases and J by 9 bases, with 17 bases between.

The chain uses TRBV19 and TRBJ1-2; D possibly corresponds to TRBD1 (5 bases). Trimming removed 7 bases at V and 2 bases at J, with 11 bases between. The CDR3 runs to 13 residues. Germline lookup yields CDR1 LNHDA and CDR2 SQIVND (reference sequence). The CDR3 here is CASTVGGNYGYTF. The CDR3 DNA sequence: TGTGCCAGTACGGTGGGGGGGAACTATGGCTACACCTTC. Drawing the rest from reference TRBV19 and TRBJ1-2, the complete variable domain is DGGITQSPKYLFRKEGQNVTLSCEQNLNHDAMYWYRQDPGQGLRLIYYSQIVNDFQKGDIAEGYSVSREKKESFPLTVTSAQKNPTAFYLCASTVGGNYGYTFGSGTRLTVV.

The V gene is TRBV29-1, the J gene TRBJ2-5, with 8 bases lining up with TRBD1. Germline CDR1 is SQVTM and CDR2 is ANQGSEA. The CDR3 has 13 residues. With 6 bases clipped from V and 2 bases from J, the junction kept 5 bases outside the gene matches. As DNA, the CDR3 is TGCAGCGTATGGACAGGGAGTCAAGAGACCCAGTACTTC. Amino acid sequence: CSVWTGSQETQYF.

J is TRBJ2-5 and V is TRBV19, with 8 bases matching TRBD2. This CDR3 has 15 residues. V shed 7 bases and J 0 bases; nucleotides not matched to a gene: 7. The V gene's germline CDR1 is LNHDA and CDR2 SQIVND (reference sequence). CDR3 protein: CASTRRGGYQETQYF. DNA for the CDR3: TGTGCCAGTACCCGCCGGGGGGGGTACCAAGAGACCCAGTACTTC.

The genes are TRBV28 and TRBJ2-3; D not resolved. Germline lookup yields CDR1 MDHEN and CDR2 SYDVKM. The CDR3 loop spans 13 amino acids. Between the trimmed V and J ends, which lost 8 bases and 0 bases, there was a span of 9 bases. The CDR3 spells CASRPGSTDTQYF. Written as DNA, the CDR3 is TGTGCCAGCCGCCCCGGGAGCACAGATACGCAGTATTTT. Full variable domain (outside the CDR3, taken from reference TRBV28 and TRBJ2-3): DVKVTQSSRYLVKRTGEKVFLECVQDMDHENMFWYRQDPGLGLRLIYFSYDVKMKEKGDIPEGYSVSREKKERFSLILESASTNQTSMYLCASRPGSTDTQYFGPGTRLTVL.

This chain connects TRBV2 to TRBJ2-7; the match to TRBD2 covers 9 bases. The CDR3 spans 15 residues. Losses at the gene ends were 2 bases for V and 1 base for J; bases not matched to a gene: 3. CDR1 is SNHLY, CDR2 FYNNEI, per germline. The DNA for the CDR3 is TGTGCCAGCAGTGAACAAGCGGGGGGTTCCTACGAGCAGTACTTC. Amino acid sequence: CASSEQAGGSYEQYF.

The rearrangement joins TRBV6-1 to TRBJ2-7; D is perhaps TRBD1 (6 bases). The CDR3 totals 15 residues. V gave up 7 bases and J gave up 3 bases, with 19 bases separating them. Germline lookup yields CDR1 MNHNS and CDR2 SASEGT. For the CDR3, the DNA is TGTGCCAGCAAAAAGTCGGGACAAGGAATCTACGAGCAGTACTTC. Its protein product is CASKKSGQGIYEQYF.

This clone was detected only once. The V gene is TRBV29-1, the J gene TRBJ1-2; D ambiguous. The CDR3 runs 13 residues. Germline V gives CDR1 SQVTM, CDR2 ANQGSEA. Between the trimmed V and J ends, which lost 3 bases and 3 bases, there was a span of 11 bases. CDR3 DNA sequence: TGCAGCGTTGATGGGGAGGAGGACTATGGCTACACCTTC. Amino acids: CSVDGEEDYGYTF.

This chain links TRBV6-5 with TRBJ2-7; the match to TRBD1 covers 12 bases. After removal of 7 bases from V and 6 bases from J, the junction contained 7 bases not matched to a gene. Germline assignment: CDR1 MNHEY and CDR2 SVGAGI. The CDR3 extends over 14 amino acids. This chain's CDR3 is CASTPGTGGGEQYF. The CDR3 DNA reads as TGTGCCAGCACTCCCGGGACAGGGGGCGGCGAGCAGTACTTC.

This clone was seen a single time. The chain combines TRBV5-4 with TRBJ2-7; possibly TRBD2 for D (6 bases). Trimming removed 0 bases from V and 0 bases from J, with 10 bases in between. This CDR3 has 15 amino acids. In germline, CDR1 is SGHNT, CDR2 YYREEE (reference sequence). CDR3 nucleotide sequence: TGTGCCAGCAGCTTGGGGCGGGGTGACTCCTACGAGCAGTACTTC. It encodes CASSLGRGDSYEQYF.

The V and J genes are TRBV7-3 and TRBJ2-2; 7 bases agree with TRBD1. CDR1 SGHTA and CDR2 FQGTGA come from the germline V gene. The CDR3 covers 15 residues. Unmatched junction bases numbered 6, after V lost 4 bases and J lost 4 bases. The CDR3 DNA is TGTGCCAGCAGCTCCAGGGACAGCCTCACCGGGGAGCTGTTTTTT. Translated: CASSSRDSLTGELFF.